This T cell receptor (beta chain) is drawn from a study of blood T cells in healthy people across ages. Findings and caveats of the study: Naive T cell percentage by flow cytometry tracked strongly with beta diversity.

Using a J-beta primer mix together with a sample-barcoded 5' primer, a second PCR was run for roughly 6 to 11 cycles. Each cDNA molecule, via a template-switch adaptor with 12 random nucleotides, was tagged. MiXCR, run by TCRdb on the 5' RACE reads, gives a single entry per CDR3 protein. Here the sample spans about 780,000 distinct CDR3 sequences, 46% being singletons. As concerns this clonotype: What it binds is not known.

Approximately 9 milliliters was the volume of peripheral blood drawn from each donor. CDR1 SGHTA and CDR2 FQGNSA come from the germline V gene. The CDR3 sequence is 13 residues long. Trimming stripped 4 bases from V and 8 bases from J, with 14 bases between. The V call is TRBV7-2, the J call TRBJ1-2; TRBD1 might be the D (5 bases). The sequenced sample was blood. The clonotype originates from a man older than 75 in good health. The CDR3 sequence: CASSSGTMGGYTF. In DNA form, the CDR3 reads TGTGCCAGCAGCTCTGGGACCATGGGGGGCTACACCTTC.